A single sample gave rise to the 15 T cell receptor beta chains below, sequenced in a study of post-analysis software for immune sequencing data. Each TCR beta cDNA library carried unique molecular identifiers. TCRdb called the PCR reads again in MiXCR, with one record for every CDR3 protein. The data contain 150,000 to 200,000 distinct CDR3 sequences, around 34% of them singletons. Sequencing was performed on blood, taken after autologous hematopoietic stem cell transplantation. These receptors were collected from a girl between 10 and 17 years old with multiple sclerosis.

J is TRBJ2-7 and V is TRBV29-1; D is uncertain. The ends were cut back, 5 bases at V and 0 bases at J, with 11 bases in the middle. The CDR3 consists of 13 residues. Germline assignment: CDR1 SQVTM and CDR2 ANQGSEA. CDR3 in DNA: TGCAGCGTTTTGTTGGGGATCTCCTACGAGCAGTACTTC. Translation gives CSVLLGISYEQYF.

This chain connects TRBV2 to TRBJ2-3; 7 bases line up with TRBD1. The V gene end was trimmed by 8 bases and the J gene end by 9 bases; junction bases not matched to a gene: 5. The CDR3 consists of 11 residues. Germline CDR1 SNHLY, CDR2 FYNNEI. The CDR3 protein is CASLDRVTQYF. In DNA, the CDR3 is TGTGCCAGCCTCGACAGGGTCACGCAGTATTTT. Full variable domain (rest looked up from reference TRBV2 and TRBJ2-3): EPEVTQTPSHQVTQMGQEVILRCVPISNHLYFYWYRQILGQKVEFLVSFYNNEISEKSEIFDDQFSVERPDGSNFTLKIRSTKLEDSAMYFCASLDRVTQYFGPGTRLTVL.

This rearrangement joins TRBV28 to TRBJ2-3; unclear D gene. The germline CDR1 and CDR2 sequences are MDHEN and SYDVKM. Trimming cost V 3 bases and J 0 bases, with 7 bases left between them. CDR3 length: 14 amino acids. The CDR3 DNA reads TGTGCCAGCAGTTTTTACCCCAGCACAGATACGCAGTATTTT. Its translation is CASSFYPSTDTQYF.

This chain joins TRBV14 and TRBJ2-7, with D possibly TRBD1 on 6 matching bases. Germline V gene lookup returns CDR1 SGHDN and CDR2 FVKESK. CDR3 length equals 17 residues. The V gene lost 0 bases and the J gene lost 2 bases, with 17 bases spanning the gap. The CDR3: CASSQDFRTATTYEQYF. The CDR3 DNA reads as TGTGCCAGCAGCCAAGATTTTAGGACAGCTACTACCTACGAGCAGTACTTC.

J is TRBJ2-1 and V is TRBV28, with 16 bases aligning to TRBD2. The V segment lost 6 bases and the J segment 7 bases; nucleotides outside the gene matches: 12. The CDR3 sequence is 18 residues long. Germline values: CDR1 MDHEN, CDR2 SYDVKM. For the CDR3, the DNA is TGTGCCAGCAGGAAAGCCGGGACTAGCGGGAGGGCCGGGAATGAGCAGTTCTTC. It specifies CASRKAGTSGRAGNEQFF.

This clonotype was seen a handful of times. The V call is TRBV10-3, the J call TRBJ2-5; possibly TRBD1 or TRBD2 for D (5 bases each). The CDR3 consists of 14 residues. The germline CDR1 and CDR2 sequences are ENHRY and SYGVKD. V lost 4 bases and J lost 11, with 20 bases in between. As DNA, the CDR3 is TGTGCCATCAGTGTACCCGGGGCAAACAATGAGCAGTACTTC. It codes for CAISVPGANNEQYF.

This clonotype was seen more than once but under ten times. V is TRBV6-1 and J is TRBJ2-5; 7 bases agree with TRBD2. Germline trimming cut 0 bases from V and 4 bases from J; bases unmatched to any gene: 5. The CDR3 runs to 15 residues. CDR1 and CDR2 (germline): MNHNS, SASEGT. CDR3 sequence: CASSEAAGRRETQYF. CDR3 DNA: TGTGCCAGCAGTGAAGCCGCCGGGAGGCGAGAGACCCAGTACTTC.

The chain combines TRBV24-1 with TRBJ1-1; D gene uncertain. Trimming cost V 5 bases and J 6 bases, with 12 bases left between them. This CDR3 contains 13 residues. Per germline, CDR1 KGHDR and CDR2 SFDVKD. CDR3 sequence (DNA): TGTGCCACCAGTGGCGTGGGAGGCTCTGAAGCTTTCTTT. It codes for CATSGVGGSEAFF.

The sample holds many counts of this clonotype. In nucleotides, the CDR3 is TGTGCCAGCAGCCCTTCGGCCCGGGCAGATACGCAGTATTTT. Protein sequence: CASSPSARADTQYF. V is TRBV11-2 and J is TRBJ2-3; unclear D gene. This CDR3 has 14 amino acids. In germline, CDR1 is SGHAT, CDR2 FQNNGV. The germline V and J ends were trimmed by 5 bases and 4 bases, with 13 bases remaining between them.

This clonotype was found many times. The V gene is TRBV5-1, the J gene TRBJ1-2, with no clear D. The germline gives CDR1 SGHRS, CDR2 YFSETQ. Trimming took off 4 bases at V and 4 bases at J, with 11 bases between the two ends. The CDR3 sequence is 13 residues long. The CDR3 DNA is TGCGCCAGCAGCCTAACGACCCTCTATGGCTACACCTTC. It specifies CASSLTTLYGYTF.

This clonotype has more than one count but fewer than ten. The rearrangement uses TRBV9 and TRBJ2-7; TRBD1 or TRBD2 may be the D gene (5 bases each). Trimming pared 0 bases from V and 2 bases from J, leaving 9 bases between. CDR1 and CDR2 (germline): SGDLS, YYNGEE. This CDR3 contains 14 residues. CDR3 nucleotide sequence: TGTGCCAGCAGCGTAGGAGGGGAAACCTACGAGCAGTACTTC. Encoded protein: CASSVGGETYEQYF.

In its sample, this clonotype ranks as medium-sized (0.01 to 0.1%). The DNA for the CDR3 is TGCGCCAGCAGCCCGACCCTAAGCTCCTACGAGCAGTACTTC. Residues: CASSPTLSSYEQYF. The rearrangement joins TRBV4-3 to TRBJ2-7; D remains unclear. Trimming removed 4 bases at V and 0 bases at J, with 10 bases between. Germline V CDR1 and CDR2: LGHNA, YSLEER. CDR3 length: 14 residues.

Points on this clonotype: One end of the junction varies from germline; a read error may be responsible. The chain employs TRBV12-3 or TRBV12-4 and TRBJ2-1, with TRBD2 matching over 11 bases. This CDR3 is 15 amino acids long. The CDR3 protein is CASTLIAGGDNERFF. The CDR3 DNA reads TGTGCCAGCACCCTGATAGCGGGAGGGGACAATGAGCGGTTCTTC.

This clonotype was counted at least ten times. V and J are TRBV29-1 and TRBJ2-7; D is perhaps TRBD1 (6 bases). The CDR3 loop spans 12 amino acids. Per germline, CDR1 SQVTM and CDR2 ANQGSEA. Trimming took off 5 bases at V and 5 bases at J, with 13 bases between the two ends. CDR3 sequence: CSVRGNFDEQYF. CDR3 in DNA: TGCAGCGTTAGGGGGAACTTCGACGAGCAGTACTTC.

There are a few counts of this clonotype. V gene TRBV3-1 combines with J gene TRBJ1-1; maybe TRBD1 (5 bases). CDR1 is LGHDT and CDR2 is YNNKEL in the germline V gene (reference sequence). Trimming left V 8 bases short and J 5 bases short, with 15 bases between. The CDR3 has 13 residues. Here the CDR3 DNA reads TGTGCCAGCCAGGGCCGAGGGGCTACTGAAGCTTTCTTT. Protein sequence: CASQGRGATEAFF.